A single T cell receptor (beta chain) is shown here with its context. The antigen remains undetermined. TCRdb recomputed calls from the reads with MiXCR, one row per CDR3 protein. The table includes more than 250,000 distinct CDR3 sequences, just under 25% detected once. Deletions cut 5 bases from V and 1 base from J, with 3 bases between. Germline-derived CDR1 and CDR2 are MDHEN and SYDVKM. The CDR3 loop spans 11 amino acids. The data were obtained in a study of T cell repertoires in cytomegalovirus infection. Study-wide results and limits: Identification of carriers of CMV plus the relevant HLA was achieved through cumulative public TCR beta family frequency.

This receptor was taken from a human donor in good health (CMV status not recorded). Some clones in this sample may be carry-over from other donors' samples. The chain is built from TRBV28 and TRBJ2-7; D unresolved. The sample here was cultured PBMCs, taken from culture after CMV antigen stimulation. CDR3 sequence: CASSGSYEQYV. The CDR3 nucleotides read TGTGCCAGCAGTGGATCCTACGAGCAGTACGTC.